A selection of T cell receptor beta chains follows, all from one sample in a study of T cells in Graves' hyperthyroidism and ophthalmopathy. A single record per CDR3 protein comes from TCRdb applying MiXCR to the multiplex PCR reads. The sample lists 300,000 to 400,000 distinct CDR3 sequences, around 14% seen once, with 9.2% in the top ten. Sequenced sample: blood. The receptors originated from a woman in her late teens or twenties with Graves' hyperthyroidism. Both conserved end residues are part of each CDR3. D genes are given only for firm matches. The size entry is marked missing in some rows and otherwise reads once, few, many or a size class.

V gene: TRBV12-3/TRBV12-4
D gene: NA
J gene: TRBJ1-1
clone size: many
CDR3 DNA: TGTGCCAGCAGTTTAAGCAGGAGAGATGAAGCTTTCTTT
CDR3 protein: CASSLSRRDEAFF

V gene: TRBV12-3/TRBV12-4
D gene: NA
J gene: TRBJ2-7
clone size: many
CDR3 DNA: TGTGCCAGCAGTTTCCAACGAGCGATGATGTCCTACGAGCAGTACTTC
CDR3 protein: CASSFQRAMMSYEQYF

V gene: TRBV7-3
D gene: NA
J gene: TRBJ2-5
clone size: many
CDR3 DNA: TGTGCCAGCAGCGCCCGGGGGGCGGTAGGGGAGACCCAGTACTTC
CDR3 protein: CASSARGAVGETQYF

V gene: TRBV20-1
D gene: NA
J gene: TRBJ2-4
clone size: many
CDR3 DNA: TGCAGTGCAAAAAGTCCCGCTAGCGAAGCCCAAAACATTCAGTACTTC
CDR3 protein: CSAKSPASEAQNIQYF

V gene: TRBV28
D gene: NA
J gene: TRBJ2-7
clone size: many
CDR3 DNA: TGTGCCAGCAGTTTAGCTTTTTTGGGTACGGGACACTACTCCTACGAGCAGTACTTC
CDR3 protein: CASSLAFLGTGHYSYEQYF

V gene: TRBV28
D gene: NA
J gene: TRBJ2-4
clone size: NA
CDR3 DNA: TGTGCCAGCACTCCCTCGGGGGACAGCATTCAGTACTTC
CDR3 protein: CASTPSGDSIQYF

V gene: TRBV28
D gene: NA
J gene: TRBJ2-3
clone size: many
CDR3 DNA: TGTGCCAGCAGTCCCGGGACTTCCTACACAGATACGCAGTATTTT
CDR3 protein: CASSPGTSYTDTQYF

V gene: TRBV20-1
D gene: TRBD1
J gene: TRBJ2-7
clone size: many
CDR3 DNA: TGCAGTGCTAAAACCTTTGGGACAGGGGTTCTCGTAAGCGACGAGCAGTACTTC
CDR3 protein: CSAKTFGTGVLVSDEQYF

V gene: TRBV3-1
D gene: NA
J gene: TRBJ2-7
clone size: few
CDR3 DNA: TGTGCCAGCAGCCAAGATATGATCGCGGAGGGCTACGAGCAGTACTTC
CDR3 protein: CASSQDMIAEGYEQYF

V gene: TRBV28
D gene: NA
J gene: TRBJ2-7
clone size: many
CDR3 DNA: TGTGCCAGCTTCAAGGACACCGACTCCTACGAGCAGTACTTC
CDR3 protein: CASFKDTDSYEQYF

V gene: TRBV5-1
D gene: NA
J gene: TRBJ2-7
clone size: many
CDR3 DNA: TGCGCCAGCAGCTTGGGGGCTACGATCTCCTACGAGCAGTACTTC
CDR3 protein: CASSLGATISYEQYF

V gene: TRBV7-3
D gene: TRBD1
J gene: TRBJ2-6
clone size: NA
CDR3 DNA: TGTGCCGGCAGCCCACAGGGGACCAACGTCCTGACTTTC
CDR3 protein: CAGSPQGTNVLTF

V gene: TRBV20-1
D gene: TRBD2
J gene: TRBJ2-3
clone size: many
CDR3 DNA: TGCAGTGGCGGGGCGCGGGGGGTTGAAGATACGCAGTATTTT
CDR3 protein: CSGGARGVEDTQYF

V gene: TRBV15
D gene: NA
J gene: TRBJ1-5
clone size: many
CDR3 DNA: TGTGCCACCAGCGGGTTCAGGGGAGGGGATCAGCCCCAGCATTTT
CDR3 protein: CATSGFRGGDQPQHF

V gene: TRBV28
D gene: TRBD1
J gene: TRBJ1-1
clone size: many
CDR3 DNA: TGTGCCAGCAGTGACAGGGTGAACACTGAAGCTTTCTTT
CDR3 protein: CASSDRVNTEAFF

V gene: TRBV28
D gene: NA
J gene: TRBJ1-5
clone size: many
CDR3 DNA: TGTGCCAGCAGTTTCGAGATTAGCAATCAGCCCCAGCATTTT
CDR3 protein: CASSFEISNQPQHF